This T cell receptor beta chain was obtained from a study of early T cells in non-severe SARS-CoV-2 infection. Study background: Bulk RNA taken from unsorted whole blood was sequenced, leaving chains unpaired. The study's findings and limits: Matching against VDJdb likely underestimated virus-specific expansions, favoring anti-spike CD8.

Germline CDR1 and CDR2: DFQATT and SNEGSKA (reference sequence). The CDR3 runs 12 residues. Trimming took 6 bases from V and 7 from J, leaving 10 bases between them. Attached unique molecular identifiers marked individual cDNA molecules. In TCRdb, the 5' RACE reads were re-called with MiXCR into one record per CDR3 protein. In the table there are tens of thousands of distinct CDR3 sequences, less than 8.5% of which are singletons. In the case of this clonotype: As yet, its antigen is unknown.

The receptor was isolated from an adult who was a healthcare worker with PCR-confirmed SARS-CoV-2 infection or an uninfected control (not recorded which). The chain combines TRBV20-1 with TRBJ1-6; D gene ambiguous. What was sequenced was whole blood. The CDR3 region is CSAFNRNSPLHF. The CDR3 nucleotides read TGCAGTGCCTTCAACAGAAATTCACCCCTCCACTTT.